Listed below are T cell receptor beta chains from one sample, sequenced in a study of T-cell reconstitution after alpha-beta-depleted transplantation in children. TCRdb itself ran the PCR reads through MiXCR, one entry per CDR3 protein. The sample contains around 580,000 distinct CDR3 sequences, more than 20% of which appear only once. This sample comprised PBMCs, mostly from graft donor cells, obtained 360 days after TCRalphabeta/CD19-depleted stem cell transplant. Source of these receptors: a boy younger than two who had a stem cell transplant for acute myeloid leukemia, so the T cells may come from the graft donor. The CDR3 runs from the conserved cysteine through the conserved F or W. The order of the fields is D gene, V gene, clone size, J gene, CDR3 DNA, CDR3 protein. D genes are given only for firm matches. Where a row states a size, it is once, few, many or the class of an expanded clone; other rows omit it.

TRBD2	TRBV11-2	many	TRBJ2-7	TGTGCCAGCAGCTTTAGCGGGGGGGCCAATTACGAGCAGTACTTC	CASSFSGGANYEQYF
.	TRBV29-1	many	TRBJ2-5	TGCAGCGTTCTGGAGCTAGCAGGAGAGACCCAGTACTTC	CSVLELAGETQYF
.	TRBV6-1	few	TRBJ1-1	TGTGCCACCATCCAGGGGAATCGGAACACTGAAGCTTTCTTT	CATIQGNRNTEAFF
.	TRBV5-1	many	TRBJ2-7	TGCGCCAGCAGCTTGGAGGGCCACTACGAGCAGTACTTC	CASSLEGHYEQYF
TRBD1	TRBV20-1	.	TRBJ2-7	TGCAGTGCTAGATCTGTTGGGACAGGCTCCTACGAGCAGTACTTC	CSARSVGTGSYEQYF
TRBD1	TRBV20-1	many	TRBJ2-4	TGCAGTGCTAGGCCGGGGACAGCCCCAGCCAAAAACATTCAGTACTTC	CSARPGTAPAKNIQYF
TRBD1	TRBV7-7	.	TRBJ2-2	TGTGCCAGCAGCCCAGGACAGGGGGTCGGGGAGCTGTTTTTT	CASSPGQGVGELFF
TRBD2	TRBV11-2	many	TRBJ2-1	TGTGCCAGCAGCATCCTAGCGGGGAGGGATTACAATGAGCAGTTCTTC	CASSILAGRDYNEQFF
.	TRBV6-1	.	TRBJ2-4	TGTGCCAGCAGGGGAGTGGGAGCTAAAAACATTCAGTACTTC	CASRGVGAKNIQYF
TRBD1	TRBV12-3/TRBV12-4	many	TRBJ1-4	TGTGCCAGCAGGGGCAGGGGGCCGACGAAGAATGAAAAACTGTTTTTT	CASRGRGPTKNEKLFF
.	TRBV6-5	.	TRBJ2-5	TGTGCCAGCAGTTCCCCGGCGGGACAGCGCGAGACCCAGTACTTC	CASSSPAGQRETQYF
TRBD2	TRBV29-1	.	TRBJ2-1	TGCAGCGTTGGGACTAGAGGTGAGCAGTTCTTC	CSVGTRGEQFF
.	TRBV6-6	few	TRBJ1-5	TGTGCCAGCAGGAGGGAAAGCAATCAGCCCCAGCATTTT	CASRRESNQPQHF
.	TRBV28	many	TRBJ2-5	TGTGCCAGCAGTCAGCCCGGGCCACAAGAGACCCAGTACTTC	CASSQPGPQETQYF
.	TRBV12-3/TRBV12-4	.	TRBJ2-3	TGTGCCAGCAGTGTAAGCGGGTTCCTCACAGATACGCAGTATTTT	CASSVSGFLTDTQYF
.	TRBV4-3	few	TRBJ2-2	TGCGCCAGCAGCCGAGACAGAGTCGCGAACACCGGGGAGCTGTTTTTT	CASSRDRVANTGELFF
TRBD2	TRBV28	.	TRBJ2-3	TGTGCCAGCAGTTTCCTAAGCGGGGGACCCGAGACAAACGTAGGCACAGATACGCAGTATTTT	CASSFLSGGPETNVGTDTQYF
.	TRBV20-1	.	TRBJ1-4	TGCAGTGCTAGAGATTATCCCCCTTCTGCAAAACTGTTTTTT	CSARDYPPSAKLFF
.	TRBV25-1	few	TRBJ1-2	TGTGCCAGCAGTGGGGGAGGGTACGGTGGCTACACCTTC	CASSGGGYGGYTF
.	TRBV20-1	few	TRBJ2-3	TGCAGTGCTGGAAGGTGGGGTACGCAGTATTTT	CSAGRWGTQYF
.	TRBV12-3/TRBV12-4	.	TRBJ2-7	TGTGCCAGCAGTTTGCGTCAGGGACACAAAGGGCCCGTATACGAGCAGTACTTC	CASSLRQGHKGPVYEQYF
TRBD2	TRBV6-5	.	TRBJ2-7	TGTGCCAGCAGTTACTCTCCAGGGAGGGACGAGCAGTACTTC	CASSYSPGRDEQYF
.	TRBV5-1	many	TRBJ2-1	TGCGCCAGCAGCTTGCTGGGAAAGGAGCAGTTCTTC	CASSLLGKEQFF
.	TRBV10-3	many	TRBJ2-4	TGTGCCATCAGTGCGGACACACGGACGGACATTCAGTACTTC	CAISADTRTDIQYF
.	TRBV5-1	few	TRBJ2-3	TGCGCCAGCAGCATGACCACAGATACGCAGTATTTT	CASSMTTDTQYF
.	TRBV20-1	.	TRBJ1-4	TGCAGTGCTAGTTCGGGCAGGGGACGGGAAAAACTGTTTTTT	CSASSGRGREKLFF
.	TRBV24-1	many	TRBJ2-7	TGTGCCACCAGTGATAAACAGAACTACGAGCAGTACTTC	CATSDKQNYEQYF
.	TRBV4-3	.	TRBJ2-2	TGCGCCAGCAGCCAAGATCGGCAGCTCACCGGGGAGCTGTTTTTT	CASSQDRQLTGELFF
TRBD2	TRBV11-2	few	TRBJ2-5	TGTGCCAGCAGCCGGGGGGGGCGTTATGAGACCCAGTACTTC	CASSRGGRYETQYF
.	TRBV20-1	.	TRBJ1-5	TGCAGTGCTACCCGCGGGAATATAAATCAGCCCCAGCATTTT	CSATRGNINQPQHF
.	TRBV7-9	few	TRBJ2-7	TGTGCCAGCAGCTTCTCAGGGGTGGGTGAGCAGTACTTC	CASSFSGVGEQYF
.	TRBV11-2	.	TRBJ2-7	TGTGCCAGCAGCCCTACGGGCAGGGTTGAGCAGTACTTC	CASSPTGRVEQYF
.	TRBV28	.	TRBJ1-5	TGTGCCAGCAGCCCGTGGGGGTGGGACAATCAGCCCCAGCATTTT	CASSPWGWDNQPQHF
TRBD1	TRBV11-1	.	TRBJ2-1	TGTGCCAGCAGCTTAGGGGGACAGGGGACCTTACTCTCCTACAATGAGCAGTTCTTC	CASSLGGQGTLLSYNEQFF
TRBD2	TRBV11-2	.	TRBJ2-3	TGTGCCAGCAGCCACCAACTAGCGGGCCTCACAGATACGCAGTATTTT	CASSHQLAGLTDTQYF
.	TRBV7-7	.	TRBJ2-1	TGTGCCAGCAGCCCCATGAAGAAGCGATACAATGAGCAGTTCTTC	CASSPMKKRYNEQFF